The 4 T cell receptor beta chains given below trace back to one sample, sequenced in a study of T cell responses to AZD1222 COVID-19 vaccine listed by TCRdb under 2021. The time point label, read with the paper, signifies: baseline before first vaccination. This specimen's treatment or condition label, interpreted: meningococcal conjugate vaccine given as trial control. The library was prepared using the immunoSEQ multiplex PCR assay. Sourced from immuneACCESS, this table was stored by TCRdb with only in-frame sequences that have V and J called. A share of the clones is absent; for the studies checked, an unresolved V gene accounts for under half, and the remainder has no known explanation. The sample has about 90,000 clones on record, roughly 88% of them singletons. About 9.4% of the sample comes from the top ten. The sample here was peripheral blood, taken on day 0 of MenACWY control vaccination. All receptors derive from an adult in good health.

This clone has only a few counts. The genes are TRBV4-2 and TRBJ1-2, with no clear D. Germline CDR1 reads LGHNA; CDR2 reads YNFKEQ. This CDR3 has 15 residues. V dropped 0 bases and J dropped 3 bases, with 11 bases sitting between them. The CDR3 DNA reads TGTGCCAGCAGCCAAGACCATCGGGAGTACTATGGCTACACCTTC. Translating it yields CASSQDHREYYGYTF.

The chain joins TRBV5-4 to TRBJ2-3; no clear D. CDR3 length equals 13 residues. CDR1 is SGHNT, CDR2 YYREEE, per germline (reference sequence). Trimming cost V 0 bases and J 10 bases, with 12 bases left between them. CDR3 sequence reads: CASSLGLQSAQYF. The CDR3 DNA reads as TGTGCCAGCAGCTTGGGACTCCAGTCCGCGCAGTATTTT.

The CDR3 bases are TGTGCCAGCAGCTTAGATCAGGGCTATAATTCACCCCTCCACTTT. This codes for CASSLDQGYNSPLHF. J is TRBJ1-6 and V is TRBV11-2; TRBD1 is a possible D gene (5 bases). Germline V CDR1 and CDR2: SGHAT, FQNNGV. There are 15 residues in the CDR3. Trimming removed 0 bases from V and 3 bases from J, with 6 bases in between. Variable domain in full (rest from reference TRBV11-2 and TRBJ1-6): EAGVAQSPRYKIIEKRQSVAFWCNPISGHATLYWYQQILGQGPKLLIQFQNNGVVDDSQLPKDRFSAERLKGVDSTLKIQPAKLEDSAVYLCASSLDQGYNSPLHFGNGTRLTVT.

This chain links TRBV30 with TRBJ2-3; a possible D gene is TRBD2 (7 bases). CDR1 is GTSNPN and CDR2 is SVGIG in the germline V gene (reference sequence). The CDR3 sequence is 14 residues long. V gave up 3 bases and J gave up 2 bases, with 12 bases separating them. The CDR3 region has the DNA TGTGCCTGGAGAGGCGGGGGCTACACAGATACGCAGTATTTT. Protein: CAWRGGGYTDTQYF.